Presented here are 27 T cell receptor beta chains from one specimen sequenced in a study of blood T cell repertoires in COVID-19. Clones were sequenced by immunoSEQ multiplex PCR, and TCRdb holds only the in-frame ones, with some missing. The sample yields over 250,000 clones, 75% to 90% seen once. Sequencing used peripheral blood. Every receptor here comes from a woman in her forties or fifties with COVID-19, enrolled during active disease.

Of note for this clone: It may be a read error: a sequence one base away is much more abundant. This chain uses TRBV7-9 with TRBJ2-2; 8 nucleotides match TRBD2. Germline V gene lookup returns CDR1 SEHNR and CDR2 FQNEAQ (reference sequence). V lost 8 bases to trimming and J lost 0 bases; unmatched junction nucleotides: 2. The CDR3 runs to 14 residues. The CDR3 reads CASQRETNTGELFF. In nucleotides, the CDR3 is TGTGCCAGCCAGCGGGAGACGAACACCGGGGAGCTGTTTTTT.

J is TRBJ1-2 and V is TRBV19; 7 positions agree with TRBD1. CDR1 LNHDA and CDR2 SQIVND come from the germline V gene (reference sequence). Trimming at V came to 7 bases and at J to 3 bases, leaving 14 bases not matched to a gene. The CDR3 is 16 amino acids. The CDR3 spells CASNTLSRDSDYGYTF. CDR3 sequence (DNA): TGTGCCAGTAACACACTCTCGCGGGACAGCGACTATGGCTACACCTTC.

The V and J genes are TRBV30 and TRBJ2-3; D is unclear. Looked up from germline, CDR1 is GTSNPN and CDR2 is SVGIG (reference sequence). CDR3 length equals 14 residues. Trimming took off 0 bases at V and 1 base at J, with 8 bases between the two ends. CDR3 in DNA: TGTGCCTGGAGTGTAAGAGGTGGCACAGATACGCAGTATTTT. Translating it yields CAWSVRGGTDTQYF.

The rearrangement links TRBV7-9 to TRBJ1-1; TRBD1 agrees at 9 bases. Germline values: CDR1 SEHNR, CDR2 FQNEAQ (reference sequence). V gave up 5 bases and J gave up 4 bases; unmatched junction bases: 11. The CDR3 is 16 amino acids. The CDR3 spells CASSKDPGQGATEAFF. The CDR3 DNA is TGTGCCAGCAGCAAAGACCCGGGACAGGGAGCCACTGAAGCTTTCTTT.

The chain employs TRBV19 and TRBJ1-5; 10 bases agree with TRBD1. Germline V gives CDR1 LNHDA, CDR2 SQIVND (reference sequence). There are 15 residues in the CDR3. J was trimmed by 4 bases and V by 6 bases; bases with no gene match: 6. CDR3 DNA: TGTGCCAGTAGCCGGGGGGACAGGGGAAATCAGCCCCAGCATTTT. Its translation: CASSRGDRGNQPQHF.

The chain joins TRBV27 to TRBJ1-5; D not resolved. The germline V and J ends were trimmed by 6 bases and 4 bases, with 10 bases remaining between them. This CDR3 is built from 13 residues. Germline V gives CDR1 MNHEY, CDR2 SMNVEV (reference sequence). For the CDR3, the DNA is TGTGCCAGCAGCATGACGGAGAATCAGCCCCAGCATTTT. Translated: CASSMTENQPQHF.

In this sample, this clone turned up a few times. The chain uses TRBV7-9 and TRBJ1-2; 7 nucleotides agree with TRBD1. The CDR3 is 16 residues long. Germline-derived CDR1 and CDR2 are SEHNR and FQNEAQ (reference sequence). V lost 0 bases and J lost 5; bases outside the gene matches: 9. CDR3 in amino acids: CASSLARGGGRYGYTF. CDR3 nucleotide sequence: TGTGCCAGCAGCTTAGCGCGCGGAGGGGGCAGATATGGCTACACCTTC. The variable domain in full, completed from reference TRBV7-9 and TRBJ1-2, reads DTGVSQNPRHKITKRGQNVTFRCDPISEHNRLYWYRQTLGQGPEFLTYFQNEAQLEKSRLLSDRFSAERPKGSFSTLEIQRTEQGDSAMYLCASSLARGGGRYGYTFGSGTRLTVV.

This chain connects TRBV19 to TRBJ2-2, with 8 bases matching TRBD2. V shed 6 bases and J 4 bases; nucleotides not matched to a gene: 7. This CDR3 comprises 15 residues. Germline values: CDR1 LNHDA, CDR2 SQIVND (reference sequence). The CDR3 protein is CASSEAGVSTGELFF. As DNA, the CDR3 is TGTGCCAGTAGCGAAGCGGGAGTATCCACCGGGGAGCTGTTTTTT.

CDR3 DNA sequence: TGTTTCCAGAAATATGGGGACTTGGTTTCTAACTATGGCTACACCTTC. Its protein is CFQKYGDLVSNYGYTF. V is TRBV21-1 and J is TRBJ1-2. TRBV21-1 is a documented pseudogene. This CDR3 has 16 residues.

This clone was found once. This CDR3 is CATSRDLNQPQHF. CDR3 DNA sequence: TGTGCCACCAGCAGAGATCTTAATCAGCCCCAGCATTTT. The rearrangement joins TRBV15 to TRBJ1-5; the D is unclear. Trimming took off 0 bases at V and 4 bases at J, with 4 bases between the two ends. The germline CDR1 and CDR2 sequences are LNHNV and YYDKDF (reference sequence). The CDR3 runs to 13 residues.

This clone has a handful of counts. The chain has TRBV24-1 and TRBJ1-2; D call uncertain. Germline CDR1 reads KGHDR; CDR2 reads SFDVKD. This CDR3 is 14 amino acids long. The V end was cut by 3 bases, the J end by 0 bases, with 7 bases between. CDR3 in amino acids: CATSDPVANYGYTF. As DNA, the CDR3 is TGTGCCACCAGTGATCCGGTAGCTAACTATGGCTACACCTTC.

The chain has TRBV7-8 and TRBJ2-7; D gene unclear. The CDR3 loop spans 13 amino acids. Germline lookup yields CDR1 SGHVS and CDR2 FQNEAQ. Trimming pared 3 bases from V and 2 bases from J, leaving 8 bases between. CDR3 sequence reads: CASSLTDTYEQYF. The CDR3 DNA follows: TGTGCCAGCAGCTTGACTGATACCTACGAGCAGTACTTC.

The chain joins TRBV7-3 to TRBJ2-2, with 7 bases that match TRBD2. This CDR3 region has 15 residues. V lost 4 bases, J lost 5 bases, and 7 bases stayed unmatched. Germline loops: CDR1 SGHTA, CDR2 FQGTGA. The CDR3 loop is CASSSRLATTGELFF. CDR3 DNA sequence: TGTGCCAGCAGCTCCCGACTAGCTACTACCGGGGAGCTGTTTTTT.

CDR3 sequence: CAWGQGARGNTIYF. The CDR3 DNA reads TGTGCCTGGGGACAGGGGGCGCGTGGAAACACCATATATTTT. The gene calls are TRBV30 and TRBJ1-3, with 11 nucleotides matching TRBD1. Germline V gives CDR1 GTSNPN, CDR2 SVGIG (reference sequence). V shed 5 bases and J 3 bases; nucleotides not matched to a gene: 3. The CDR3 runs to 14 residues.

V usage is TRBV19 and J usage is TRBJ1-3; 12 bases are a match to TRBD1. Germline CDR1 LNHDA, CDR2 SQIVND (reference sequence). The CDR3 is 17 amino acids. J gave up 2 bases and V 5 bases, and 7 bases lay outside the gene matches. CDR3 DNA sequence: TGTGCCAGTAGTGGGACAGGGGGCTTTCGAACTGGAAACACCATATATTTT. Amino acids: CASSGTGGFRTGNTIYF.

V and J are TRBV5-1 and TRBJ1-1; 7 nucleotides match TRBD1. Germline V CDR1 and CDR2: SGHRS, YFSETQ. This CDR3 is 14 amino acids long. J was trimmed by 1 base and V by 7 bases; bases with no gene match: 7. CDR3 bases: TGCGCCAGCCGAGACAGGGCCGGGAACACTGAAGCTTTCTTT. It specifies CASRDRAGNTEAFF.

The chain recombines TRBV18 with TRBJ1-1; D possibly corresponds to TRBD1 (6 bases). V lost 3 bases to trimming and J lost 4 bases, with 18 bases between them. Germline V gives CDR1 KGHSH, CDR2 LQKENI. The CDR3 consists of 16 residues. For the CDR3, the DNA is TGTGCCAGCTCACCGACTACAGGGTTGTGGGGCACTGAAGCTTTCTTT. Amino acids: CASSPTTGLWGTEAFF.

The CDR3 spells CASSSDWASEYNEQFF. The CDR3 region has the DNA TGTGCCAGCAGCTCCGATTGGGCTAGCGAGTACAATGAGCAGTTCTTC. V is TRBV5-5 and J is TRBJ2-1; perhaps TRBD2 as D (6 bases). This CDR3 contains 16 residues. The germline V and J ends were trimmed by 3 bases and 4 bases, with 17 bases remaining between them. In germline, CDR1 is SGHKS, CDR2 YYEKEE (reference sequence). The variable domain in full, with the rest retrieved from reference TRBV5-5 and TRBJ2-1, is DAGVTQSPTHLIKTRGQQVTLRCSPISGHKSVSWYQQVLGQGPQFIFQYYEKEERGRGNFPDRFSARQFPNYSSELNVNALLLGDSALYLCASSSDWASEYNEQFFGPGTRLTVL.

The chain is built from TRBV5-1 and TRBJ1-2; the D gene is possibly TRBD1 (5 bases). The CDR3 runs 16 residues. Germline V gene data show CDR1 as SGHRS and CDR2 as YFSETQ. V lost 0 bases and J lost 4, with 16 bases in between. The CDR3 bases are TGCGCCAGCAGCTTGGTTGGACAAACTTTCTCCTATGGCTACACCTTC. It yields the protein CASSLVGQTFSYGYTF. Full variable domain (rest looked up from reference TRBV5-1 and TRBJ1-2): KAGVTQTPRYLIKTRGQQVTLSCSPISGHRSVSWYQQTPGQGLQFLFEYFSETQRNKGNFPGRFSGRQFSNSRSEMNVSTLELGDSALYLCASSLVGQTFSYGYTFGSGTRLTVV.

The chain joins TRBV6-5 to TRBJ2-3; 8 bases agree with TRBD2. The CDR3 runs 15 residues. Unmatched junction bases numbered 6, after V lost 6 bases and J lost 1 base. The germline CDR1 and CDR2 sequences are MNHEY and SVGAGI. CDR3 DNA: TGTGCCAGCAGCGCCCTGACTAGCGGCACAGATACGCAGTATTTT. This translates into CASSALTSGTDTQYF.

The J gene is TRBJ1-1, the V gene TRBV2; TRBD1 might be the D (5 bases). Trimming left V 5 bases short and J 4 bases short, with 17 bases between. Looked up from germline, CDR1 is SNHLY and CDR2 is FYNNEI. The CDR3 loop spans 15 amino acids. CDR3 coding DNA: TGTGCCAGCAGTAAACAGGTTACGCAGGGCACTGAAGCTTTCTTT. Its translation: CASSKQVTQGTEAFF.

The genes are TRBV4-1 and TRBJ1-4, with 10 nucleotides matching TRBD1. V lost 0 bases to trimming and J lost 5 bases; unmatched junction nucleotides: 12. The CDR3 loop spans 19 amino acids. Germline V lookup: CDR1 MGHRA, CDR2 YSYEKL. CDR3 amino acids: CASSQDSGGTGVNNEKLFF. The CDR3 DNA is TGCGCCAGCAGCCAAGATTCGGGTGGGACAGGGGTTAACAATGAAAAACTGTTTTTT.

CDR3 in amino acids: CASLKTGGPHGYTF. For the CDR3, the DNA is TGTGCCAGCCTGAAAACAGGGGGCCCCCATGGCTACACCTTC. The chain is built from TRBV2 and TRBJ1-2, with 9 bases identical to TRBD1. Per germline, CDR1 SNHLY and CDR2 FYNNEI. Losses at the gene ends were 8 bases for V and 6 bases for J; bases not matched to a gene: 10. The CDR3 runs 14 residues.

In the case of this clone: One end of the junction does not line up with germline, which may come from a read error. The V gene is TRBV7-2, the J gene TRBJ2-3; no definite D call. Germline CDR1 and CDR2: SGHTA and FQGNSA. This CDR3 spans 13 amino acids. As DNA, the CDR3 is TGTGCCAGCAGCTCCTACCCGACATCCCTACCCCTTTTT. Its protein is CASSSYPTSLPLF.

Details on this clone: The sample contains more than one DNA sequence encoding this CDR3. The CDR3 sequence: CASSVGLAGGGEQFF. The CDR3 bases are TGTGCCAGCAGCGTAGGGCTAGCGGGAGGTGGCGAGCAGTTCTTC. The chain carries TRBV9 and TRBJ2-1; 11 bases are a match to TRBD2. This CDR3 spans 15 amino acids. V trimming: 0 bases; J trimming: 10 bases; junction bases outside the gene matches: 6. CDR1 is SGDLS, CDR2 YYNGEE, per germline.

This chain connects TRBV6-5 to TRBJ1-4; 7 bases line up with TRBD1. In germline, CDR1 is MNHEY, CDR2 SVGAGI. The CDR3 sequence is 16 residues long. J lost 6 bases, V lost 1 base, and 8 bases had no gene match. The CDR3 nucleotides are TGTGCCAGCAGTTACTTGCAGGGGGTGGTCCATGAAAAACTGTTTTTT. It codes for CASSYLQGVVHEKLFF.

The chain couples TRBV9 to TRBJ2-1, with 7 bases aligning to TRBD1. With V trimmed by 4 bases and J by 2 bases, 3 bases remained unmatched. Germline V lookup: CDR1 SGDLS, CDR2 YYNGEE. This CDR3 contains 14 residues. The chain's CDR3 is CASSYDRAYNEQFF. CDR3 DNA: TGTGCCAGCAGCTACGACAGGGCCTACAATGAGCAGTTCTTC. Full variable domain (remainder filled in from reference TRBV9 and TRBJ2-1): DSGVTQTPKHLITATGQRVTLRCSPRSGDLSVYWYQQSLDQGLQFLIQYYNGEERAKGNILERFSAQQFPDLHSELNLSSLELGDSALYFCASSYDRAYNEQFFGPGTRLTVL.